This T cell receptor beta chain is from a study of control samples from healthy donors and cancer patients. This table comes from immunoSEQ multiplex PCR, and its TCRdb copy is limited to in-frame clones, with some not included. Of around 180,000 clones listed, approximately 86% are singletons. CDR1 is LNHDA and CDR2 is SQIVND in the germline V gene (reference sequence). The germline V and J ends were trimmed by 10 bases and 1 base, with 10 bases remaining between them. This CDR3 contains 12 residues. This receptor was taken from a woman in her 30s in good health. Source material: blood. The chain joins TRBV19 to TRBJ1-1; D not resolved. The DNA of the CDR3 is TGTGCCACTAACGATAGGAACACTGAAGCTTTCTTT. Protein product: CATNDRNTEAFF.